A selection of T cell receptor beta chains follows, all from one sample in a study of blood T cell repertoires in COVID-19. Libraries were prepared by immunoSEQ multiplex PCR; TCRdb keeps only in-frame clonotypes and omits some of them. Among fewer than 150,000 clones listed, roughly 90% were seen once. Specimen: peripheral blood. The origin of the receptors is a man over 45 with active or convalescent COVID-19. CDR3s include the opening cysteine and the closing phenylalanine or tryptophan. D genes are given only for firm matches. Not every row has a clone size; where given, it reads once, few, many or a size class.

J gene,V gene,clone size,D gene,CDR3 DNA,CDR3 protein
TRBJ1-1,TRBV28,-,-,TGTGCCAGCGTTACCAGGCCCCTGGCCGCTTTCTTT,CASVTRPLAAFF
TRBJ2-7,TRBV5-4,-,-,TGTGCCAGCAGCTCCTACTCAAATTACGAGCAGTACTTC,CASSSYSNYEQYF
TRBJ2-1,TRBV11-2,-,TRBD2,TGTGCCAGCAGCTTCTACCCCCGGACTAGCGGGAGCCCCCATGAGCAGTTCTTC,CASSFYPRTSGSPHEQFF
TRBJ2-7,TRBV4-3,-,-,TGCGCCAGCAGCCAAGAGTTGCCAGGGGAAAGGTACGAGCAGTACTTC,CASSQELPGERYEQYF
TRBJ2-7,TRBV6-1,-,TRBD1,TGTGCCAGCAGTGAACCGGGACAGGGGGTCTACGAGCAGTACTTC,CASSEPGQGVYEQYF
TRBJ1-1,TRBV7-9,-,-,TGTGCCAGCAGCTTAGCGCGAAGGGGGTTCACTGAAGCTTTCTTT,CASSLARRGFTEAFF
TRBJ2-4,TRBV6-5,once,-,TGTGCCAGCAGGACAGCAGGGGCCAAAAACATTCAGTACTTC,CASRTAGAKNIQYF
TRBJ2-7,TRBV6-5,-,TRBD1,TGTGCCAGCAGTTGGACAGGGGAGTCCTACGAGCAGTACTTC,CASSWTGESYEQYF
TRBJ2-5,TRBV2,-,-,TGTGCCAGCATGGTGGGGCTGACCCAGTACTTC,CASMVGLTQYF
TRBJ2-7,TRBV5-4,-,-,TGTGCCAGCAGCTTGGTCACAGGGTTTCGCGAGCAGTACTTC,CASSLVTGFREQYF
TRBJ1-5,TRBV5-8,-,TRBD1,TGTGCCAGCAGCCCACAGGGGGCAGATCAGCCCCAGCATTTT,CASSPQGADQPQHF
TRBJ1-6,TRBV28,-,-,TGTGCCAGCAGTTTTGGCAGGGATCTTTCACCCCTCCACTTT,CASSFGRDLSPLHF
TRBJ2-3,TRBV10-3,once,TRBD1,TGTGCCATCAGTGAAGGGGACAGGGCCACAGATACGCAGTATTTT,CAISEGDRATDTQYF
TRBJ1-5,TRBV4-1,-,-,TGCGCCAGCAGCCGTACAGGGTATCAGCCCCAGCATTTT,CASSRTGYQPQHF
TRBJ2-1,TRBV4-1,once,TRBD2,TGCGCCAGCAGCCCCAGGACTAGCGGGAGCCATGAGCAGTTCTTC,CASSPRTSGSHEQFF
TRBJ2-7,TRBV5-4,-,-,TGTGCCAGCAGCTTCCCGCAGGGCACCTACGAGCAGTACTTC,CASSFPQGTYEQYF
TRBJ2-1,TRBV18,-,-,TGTGCCAGCTCATCTGACAGGTCGAGCTCCTACAATGAGCAGTTCTTC,CASSSDRSSSYNEQFF
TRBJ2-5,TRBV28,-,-,TGTGCCAGCAGGGGGGACACACGGTTTAAAGAGACCCAGTACTTC,CASRGDTRFKETQYF
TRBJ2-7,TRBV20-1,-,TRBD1,TGCAGTGCTAGTGATCCTGGACAGGTCCTTTGGGACGAGCAGTACTTC,CSASDPGQVLWDEQYF
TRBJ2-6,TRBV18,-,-,TGTGCCAGCTCACCACTCCCCGCGGCGACTAGCTCTGGGGCCAACGTCCTGACTTTC,CASSPLPAATSSGANVLTF
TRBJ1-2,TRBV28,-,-,TGTGCCAGCAGTCCCCCGGACATTTATGGCTACACCTTC,CASSPPDIYGYTF
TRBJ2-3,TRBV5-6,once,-,TGTGCCGGGGGGGCTAGCGGTTATACGCAGTATTTT,CAGGASGYTQYF
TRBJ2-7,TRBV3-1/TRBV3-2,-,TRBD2,TGTGCCAGCAGCCCGGTTTCTGGCGGGAGAGCGTACGAGCAGTACTTC,CASSPVSGGRAYEQYF
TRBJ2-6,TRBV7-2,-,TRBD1,TGTGCCAGCAGCTTAAGGTGGGACAGGGTTTCTGGGGCCAACGTCCTGACTTTC,CASSLRWDRVSGANVLTF
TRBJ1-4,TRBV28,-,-,TGTGCCAGCGCGCCACAGTTGGCGGGCGAAAAACTGTTTTTT,CASAPQLAGEKLFF
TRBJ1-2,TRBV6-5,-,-,TGTGCCAGCATCCCCCGATGGGACGCGGGAGGCTACACCTTC,CASIPRWDAGGYTF
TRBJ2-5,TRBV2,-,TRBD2,TGTGCCAGCTCTGGACTAGCGGGAGAGGGGGAGACCCAGTACTTC,CASSGLAGEGETQYF
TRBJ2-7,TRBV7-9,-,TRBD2,TGTGCCAGCAGCTTAAGTCTAGCGGGAGACGAGCAGTACTTC,CASSLSLAGDEQYF
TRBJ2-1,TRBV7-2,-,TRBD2,TGTGCCAGCAGCTTAGGACTAGCGGGAGCAACCAATGAGCAGTTCTTC,CASSLGLAGATNEQFF
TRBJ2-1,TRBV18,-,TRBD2,TGTGCCAGCTCACCCTTGACTAGCGGGAGCTCCTACAATGAGCAGTTCTTC,CASSPLTSGSSYNEQFF
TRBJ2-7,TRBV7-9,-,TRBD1,TGTGCCAGCAGCTTAAGAGGACAGGGGCCGAAGTCCTACGAGCAGTACTTC,CASSLRGQGPKSYEQYF
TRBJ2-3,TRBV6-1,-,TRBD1,TGTGCCAGCAGTGACGCCTGGACAGGGACAGATACGCAGTATTTT,CASSDAWTGTDTQYF
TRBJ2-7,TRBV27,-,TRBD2,TGTGCCAGCAGTCCCGGACTAGCGGCTACCTACGAGCAGTACTTC,CASSPGLAATYEQYF
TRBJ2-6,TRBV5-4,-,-,TGTGCCAGCAGCTTGATGACAGTGAGTCTCATGTCGGGGGCCAACGTCCTGACTTTC,CASSLMTVSLMSGANVLTF
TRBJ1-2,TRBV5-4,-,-,TGTGCCAGCTTCCCCGGCGGGGGGGCATTCAGTGGCTACACCTTC,CASFPGGGAFSGYTF
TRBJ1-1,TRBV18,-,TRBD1,TGTGCCAGCTCACCACTCGGGACAGGGGCCACTGAAGCTTTCTTT,CASSPLGTGATEAFF
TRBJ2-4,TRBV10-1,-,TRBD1,TGCGCCAGCAGTGGAGGACAGGGCAACATTCAGTACTTC,CASSGGQGNIQYF
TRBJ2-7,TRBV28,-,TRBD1,TGTGCCAGCAGTTTACAGGGGGCCTACGAGCAGTACTTC,CASSLQGAYEQYF
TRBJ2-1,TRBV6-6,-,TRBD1,TGTGCCAGCAGTTACTTAGGGACAGGGATAAACAATGAGCAGTTCTTC,CASSYLGTGINNEQFF
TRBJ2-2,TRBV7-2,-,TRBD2,TGTGCCAGCAGCTTACGTCTAGCGGGAGCCGGGGAGCTGTTTTTT,CASSLRLAGAGELFF
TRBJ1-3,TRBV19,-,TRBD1,TGTGCCAGTACGGGGACAGTAGGAGGAAACACCATATATTTT,CASTGTVGGNTIYF
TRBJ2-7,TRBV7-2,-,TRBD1,TGTGCCAGCAGCTCGACAGGGACCTACGAGCAGTACTTC,CASSSTGTYEQYF
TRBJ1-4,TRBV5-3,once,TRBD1,TGTGCCAGAAGGAGACGGGACAGGGCTGGAAAACTGTTTTTT,CARRRRDRAGKLFF
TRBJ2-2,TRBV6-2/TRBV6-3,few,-,TGTGCCAGCAGTTATCGACGGGGAAGCACCGGGGAGCTGTTTTTT,CASSYRRGSTGELFF
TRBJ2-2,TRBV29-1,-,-,TGCAGCGTTGCACCAGCCAGGGACGGGGAGCTGTTTTTT,CSVAPARDGELFF
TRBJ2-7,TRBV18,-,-,TGTGCCAGCTCGGCGACTGGACAAGTCGAGCAGTACTTC,CASSATGQVEQYF
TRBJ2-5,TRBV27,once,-,TGTGCCAGCAGTCCCCTCAGGGCCACACAAGAGACCCAGTACTTC,CASSPLRATQETQYF
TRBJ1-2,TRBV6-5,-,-,TGTGCCAGCAGTTACGGCGGCTATGGCTACACCTTC,CASSYGGYGYTF
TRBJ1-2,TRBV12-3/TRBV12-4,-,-,TGTGCCAGCAGTTTAGACAGTAACTATGGCTACACCTTC,CASSLDSNYGYTF
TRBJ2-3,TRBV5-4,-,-,TGTGCCAGCAGCTTGCAACAGCTCACAGATACGCAGTATTTT,CASSLQQLTDTQYF
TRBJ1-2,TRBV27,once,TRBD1,TGTGCCAGCAGTTTTACAGGGGGCTATGGCTACACCTTC,CASSFTGGYGYTF
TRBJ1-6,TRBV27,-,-,TGTGCCAGCAGTTTGCCGAGTGGGAGCTCCTATAATTCACCCCTCCACTTT,CASSLPSGSSYNSPLHF
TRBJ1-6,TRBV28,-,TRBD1,TGTGCCAGCAGTCCCTTTTGGACAGGGGGATCACCCCTCCACTTT,CASSPFWTGGSPLHF
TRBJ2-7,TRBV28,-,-,TGTGCCAGCAGTCCCGTAGGGCAGGGGAGCCCCTACGAGCAGTACTTC,CASSPVGQGSPYEQYF